The 5 T cell receptor beta chains below come from one sample, sequenced in a study of blood T cell repertoires in COVID-19. Produced via immunoSEQ multiplex PCR; TCRdb's table is partial and in-frame only. The table records around 150,000 clones, around four fifths of them present only once. The sample taken for sequencing was peripheral blood. These receptors were collected from a man aged 65-85 years with acute or convalescent COVID-19.

The chain has TRBV29-1 and TRBJ1-4; D is undetermined. Trimming removed 2 bases from V and 5 bases from J, with 3 bases in between. This CDR3 spans 11 amino acids. Germline CDR1 and CDR2: SQVTM and ANQGSEA. CDR3 region: CSVERNEKLFF. CDR3 bases: TGCAGCGTTGAACGGAATGAAAAACTGTTTTTT.

This clone has only one observation. The V call is TRBV7-9, the J call TRBJ2-7; D is unresolved. CDR3 length equals 14 residues. Trimming shortened V by 1 base and J by 6 bases, and 13 bases separated the two germline ends. CDR1 is SEHNR, CDR2 FQNEAQ, per germline (reference sequence). The CDR3 loop reads CASSLEIPPGEQYF. The CDR3 DNA is TGTGCCAGCAGCTTAGAAATCCCCCCCGGCGAGCAGTACTTC.

This chain joins TRBV30 and TRBJ1-6; 8 nucleotides match TRBD1. Germline CDR1 reads GTSNPN; CDR2 reads SVGIG (reference sequence). There are 16 residues in the CDR3. The V gene end was trimmed by 2 bases and the J gene end by 7 bases; junction bases not matched to a gene: 10. CDR3 DNA sequence: TGTGCCTGGAGTATCCCCCCGACAGGGGTCAATTCACCCCTCCACTTT. Translating it yields CAWSIPPTGVNSPLHF.

J is TRBJ1-1 and V is TRBV9; no definite D call. The CDR3 totals 13 residues. Germline V gene data show CDR1 as SGDLS and CDR2 as YYNGEE. V shed 0 bases and J shed 7 bases, with 10 bases lying between them. The CDR3 DNA sequence: TGTGCCAGCAGCGTAGCAAATCCCGGTGAAGCTTTCTTT. Translated, it gives CASSVANPGEAFF.

The chain links TRBV7-2 to TRBJ1-5; unclear D gene. The CDR3 has 13 residues. Trimming shortened V by 5 bases and J by 5 bases, and 10 bases separated the two germline ends. Per germline, CDR1 SGHTA and CDR2 FQGNSA. CDR3 DNA: TGTGCCAGCAGCCCCAACTTGGATCAGCCCCAGCATTTT. It is translated as CASSPNLDQPQHF.